The text below deals with one T cell receptor (beta chain). Original data processing: Cell counts per sample came from amplifying reference gene primers. Sequencing used immunoSEQ multiplex PCR; TCRdb keeps in-frame clones, though not all of them. V and J calls and clone size are copied from that table; D and trimming were computed from the DNA. This repertoire shows fewer than 250,000 clones, under 90% found once; its top ten account for 8.9%. These data come from a study of blood T cell repertoires in COVID-19. Participants, about 18 to 90 years old, spanned about 26 US areas. Which cohort a participant joined came from the clinical history participants gave. The J segment lost 4 bases and the V segment lost 4 bases, leaving 10 bases of the junction unmatched. The germline gives CDR1 SGHTA, CDR2 FQGNSA. The CDR3 sequence is 16 residues long.

The TCR was taken from a woman aged 45-59 years with acute COVID-19. The chain links TRBV7-2 to TRBJ2-5, with 9 bases matching TRBD2. The sample consisted of PBMCs or T cells enriched from blood (not recorded which). The CDR3 here is CASSSLPGLARETQYF. CDR3 in DNA: TGTGCCAGCAGCTCCCTACCCGGACTAGCGCGAGAGACCCAGTACTTC.